This entry is about one T cell receptor (beta chain). Clones were sequenced by immunoSEQ multiplex PCR, and TCRdb holds only the in-frame ones, with some missing. The table has 100,000 to 150,000 clones, about 79% seen once; the top ten hold 2.3%. This sample was included in a study of blood T cell repertoires in COVID-19. Study-level information: The samples span acute and convalescent COVID-19 from the United States, Italy and Spain. Sources were T cells, B-cell-depleted T cells, or PBMCs; the material itself was cDNA or gDNA.

Germline trimming cut 6 bases from V and 1 base from J; bases unmatched to any gene: 8. CDR3 size: 15 residues. CDR1 and CDR2 (germline): SGHDT, YYEEEE. The origin of this receptor is a man between 65 and 80 years old with acute or convalescent COVID-19. The chain uses TRBV5-6 and TRBJ1-1; 8 bases agree with TRBD1. Specimen: peripheral blood. The CDR3 loop reads CASNDRGTGNTEAFF. The CDR3 region has the DNA TGTGCCAGCAACGACCGGGGGACAGGGAACACTGAAGCTTTCTTT.